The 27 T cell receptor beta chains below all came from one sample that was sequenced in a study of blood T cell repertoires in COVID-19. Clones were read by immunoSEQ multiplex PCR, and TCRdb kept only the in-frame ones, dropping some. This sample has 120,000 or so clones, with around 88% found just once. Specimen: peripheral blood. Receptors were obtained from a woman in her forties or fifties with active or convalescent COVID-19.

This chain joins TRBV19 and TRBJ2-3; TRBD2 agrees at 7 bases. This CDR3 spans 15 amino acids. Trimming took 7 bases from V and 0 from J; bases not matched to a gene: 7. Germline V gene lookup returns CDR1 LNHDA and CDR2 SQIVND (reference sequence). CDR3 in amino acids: CASTPAGQSTDTQYF. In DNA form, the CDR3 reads TGTGCCAGTACCCCAGCGGGGCAGAGCACAGATACGCAGTATTTT.

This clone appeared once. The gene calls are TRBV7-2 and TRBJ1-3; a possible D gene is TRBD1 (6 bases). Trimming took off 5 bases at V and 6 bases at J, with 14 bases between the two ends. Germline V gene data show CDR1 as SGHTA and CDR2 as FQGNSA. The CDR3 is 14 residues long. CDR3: CASSPGTSTNTIYF. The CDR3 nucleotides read TGTGCCAGCAGCCCAGGGACAAGCACAAACACCATATATTTT.

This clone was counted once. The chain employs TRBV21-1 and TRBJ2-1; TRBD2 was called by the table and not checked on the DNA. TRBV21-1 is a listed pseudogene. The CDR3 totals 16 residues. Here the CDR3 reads CASSKSTSGTYNEQFF. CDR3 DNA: TGTGCCAGCAGCAAATCGACTAGCGGAACCTACAATGAGCAGTTCTTC.

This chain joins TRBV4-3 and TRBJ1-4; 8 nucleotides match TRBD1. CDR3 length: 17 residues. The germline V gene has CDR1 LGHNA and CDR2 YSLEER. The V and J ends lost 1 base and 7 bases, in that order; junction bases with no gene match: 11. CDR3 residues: CASSQGSSDRAFEKLFF. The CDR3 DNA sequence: TGCGCCAGCAGCCAAGGGTCATCGGACAGGGCATTTGAAAAACTGTTTTTT.

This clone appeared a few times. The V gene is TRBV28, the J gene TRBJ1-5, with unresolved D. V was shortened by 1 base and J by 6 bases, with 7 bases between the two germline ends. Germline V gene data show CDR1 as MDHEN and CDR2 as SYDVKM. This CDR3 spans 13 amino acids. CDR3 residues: CASSLSGSQPQHF. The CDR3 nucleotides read TGTGCCAGCAGTTTATCTGGGAGTCAGCCCCAGCATTTT.

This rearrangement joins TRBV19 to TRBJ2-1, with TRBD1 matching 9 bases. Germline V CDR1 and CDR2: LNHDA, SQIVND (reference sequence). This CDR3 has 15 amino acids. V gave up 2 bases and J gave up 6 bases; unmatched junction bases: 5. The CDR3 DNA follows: TGTGCCAGTAGTATAATCAGGGACAGGGCCAATGAGCAGTTCTTC. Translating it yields CASSIIRDRANEQFF.

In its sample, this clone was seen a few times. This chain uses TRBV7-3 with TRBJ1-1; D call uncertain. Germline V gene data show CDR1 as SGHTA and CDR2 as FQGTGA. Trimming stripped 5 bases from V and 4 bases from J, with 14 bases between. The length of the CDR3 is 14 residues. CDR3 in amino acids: CASSPSRSSTEAFF. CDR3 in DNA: TGTGCCAGCAGCCCCTCGCGCTCTAGCACTGAAGCTTTCTTT.

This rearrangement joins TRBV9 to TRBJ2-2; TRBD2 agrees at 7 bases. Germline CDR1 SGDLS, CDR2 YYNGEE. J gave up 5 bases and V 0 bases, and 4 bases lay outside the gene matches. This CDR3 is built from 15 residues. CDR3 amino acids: CASSVVTGRTGELFF. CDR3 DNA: TGTGCCAGCAGCGTAGTGACCGGGAGGACCGGGGAGCTGTTTTTT.

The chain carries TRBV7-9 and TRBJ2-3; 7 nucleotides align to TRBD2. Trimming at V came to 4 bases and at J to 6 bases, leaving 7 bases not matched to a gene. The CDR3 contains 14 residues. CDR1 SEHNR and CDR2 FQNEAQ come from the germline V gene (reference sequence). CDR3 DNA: TGTGCCAGCAGCTATAGCGGTAGCGGGGATACGCAGTATTTT. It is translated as CASSYSGSGDTQYF.

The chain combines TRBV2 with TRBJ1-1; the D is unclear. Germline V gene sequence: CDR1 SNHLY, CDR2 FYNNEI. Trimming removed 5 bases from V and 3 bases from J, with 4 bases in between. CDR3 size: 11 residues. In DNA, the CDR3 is TGTGCCAGCAGTTTAGACACTGAAGCTTTCTTT. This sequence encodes CASSLDTEAFF. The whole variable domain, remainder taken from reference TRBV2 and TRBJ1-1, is EPEVTQTPSHQVTQMGQEVILRCVPISNHLYFYWYRQILGQKVEFLVSFYNNEISEKSEIFDDQFSVERPDGSNFTLKIRSTKLEDSAMYFCASSLDTEAFFGQGTRLTVV.

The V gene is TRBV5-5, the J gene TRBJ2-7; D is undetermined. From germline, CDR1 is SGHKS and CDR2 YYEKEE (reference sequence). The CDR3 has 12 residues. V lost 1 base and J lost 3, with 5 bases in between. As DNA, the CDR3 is TGTGCCAGCAGCTTGTATTACTACGAGCAGTACTTC. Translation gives CASSLYYYEQYF.

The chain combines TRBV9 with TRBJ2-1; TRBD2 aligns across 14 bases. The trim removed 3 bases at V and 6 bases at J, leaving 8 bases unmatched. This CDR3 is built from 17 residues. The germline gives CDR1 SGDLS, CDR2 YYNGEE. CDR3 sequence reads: CASSGPGLAGAINEQFF. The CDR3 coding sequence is TGTGCCAGCAGCGGGCCGGGACTAGCGGGAGCGATCAATGAGCAGTTCTTC.

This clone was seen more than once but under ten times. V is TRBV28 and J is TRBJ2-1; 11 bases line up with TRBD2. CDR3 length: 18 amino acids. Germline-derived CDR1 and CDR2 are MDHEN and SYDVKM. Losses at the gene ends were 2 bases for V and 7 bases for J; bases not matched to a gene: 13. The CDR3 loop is CASSLTLPGTSGRNEQFF. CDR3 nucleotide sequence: TGTGCCAGCAGTTTAACCCTGCCTGGAACTAGCGGGAGAAATGAGCAGTTCTTC.

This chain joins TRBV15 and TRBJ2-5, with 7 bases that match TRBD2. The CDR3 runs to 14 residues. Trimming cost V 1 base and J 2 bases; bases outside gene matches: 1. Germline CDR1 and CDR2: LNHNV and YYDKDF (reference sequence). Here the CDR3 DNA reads TGTGCCACCAGCAGAGGGGGAGGGCAAGAGACCCAGTACTTC. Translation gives CATSRGGGQETQYF. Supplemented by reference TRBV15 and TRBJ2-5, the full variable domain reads DAMVIQNPRYQVTQFGKPVTLSCSQTLNHNVMYWYQQKSSQAPKLLFHYYDKDFNNEADTPDNFQSRRPNTSFCFLDIRSPGLGDTAMYLCATSRGGGQETQYFGPGTRLLVL.

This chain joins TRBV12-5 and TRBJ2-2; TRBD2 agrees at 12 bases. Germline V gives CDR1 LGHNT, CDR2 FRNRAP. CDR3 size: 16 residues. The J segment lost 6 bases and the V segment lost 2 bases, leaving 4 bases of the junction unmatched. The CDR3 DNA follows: TGTGCTAGTGGTTTGCGACTAGCGGGAGTCGCCGGGGAGCTGTTTTTT. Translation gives CASGLRLAGVAGELFF.

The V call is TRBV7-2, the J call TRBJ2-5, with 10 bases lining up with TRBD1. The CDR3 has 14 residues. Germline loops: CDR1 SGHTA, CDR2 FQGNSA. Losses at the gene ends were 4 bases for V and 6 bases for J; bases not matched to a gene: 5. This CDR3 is CASSSPGQGKTQYF. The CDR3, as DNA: TGTGCCAGCAGCTCGCCGGGACAGGGGAAGACCCAGTACTTC.

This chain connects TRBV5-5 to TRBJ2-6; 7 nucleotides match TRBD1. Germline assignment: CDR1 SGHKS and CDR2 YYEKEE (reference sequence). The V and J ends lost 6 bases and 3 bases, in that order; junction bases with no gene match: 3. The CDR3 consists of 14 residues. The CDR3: CASKGGGGANVLTF. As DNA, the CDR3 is TGTGCCAGCAAAGGGGGCGGTGGGGCCAACGTCCTGACTTTC.

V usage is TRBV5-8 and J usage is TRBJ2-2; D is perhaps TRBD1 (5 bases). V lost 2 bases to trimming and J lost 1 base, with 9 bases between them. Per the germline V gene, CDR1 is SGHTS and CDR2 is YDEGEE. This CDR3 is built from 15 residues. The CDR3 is CASSLGVQNTGELFF. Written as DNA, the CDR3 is TGTGCCAGCAGCTTAGGGGTCCAGAACACCGGGGAGCTGTTTTTT.

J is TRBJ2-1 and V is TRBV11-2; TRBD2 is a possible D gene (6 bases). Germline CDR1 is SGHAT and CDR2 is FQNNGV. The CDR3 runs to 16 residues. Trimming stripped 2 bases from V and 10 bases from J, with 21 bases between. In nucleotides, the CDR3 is TGTGCCAGCAGCTTATGGTGGGAGGACGGGGCGAACGAGCAGTTCTTC. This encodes CASSLWWEDGANEQFF.

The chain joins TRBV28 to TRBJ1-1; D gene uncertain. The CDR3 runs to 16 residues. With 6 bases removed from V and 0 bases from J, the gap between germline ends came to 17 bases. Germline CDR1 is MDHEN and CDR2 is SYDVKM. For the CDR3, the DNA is TGTGCCAGCAGCTCATCGGGCGCGGGAATGAACACTGAAGCTTTCTTT. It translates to CASSSSGAGMNTEAFF. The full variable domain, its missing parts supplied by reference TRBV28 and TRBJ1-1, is DVKVTQSSRYLVKRTGEKVFLECVQDMDHENMFWYRQDPGLGLRLIYFSYDVKMKEKGDIPEGYSVSREKKERFSLILESASTNQTSMYLCASSSSGAGMNTEAFFGQGTRLTVV.

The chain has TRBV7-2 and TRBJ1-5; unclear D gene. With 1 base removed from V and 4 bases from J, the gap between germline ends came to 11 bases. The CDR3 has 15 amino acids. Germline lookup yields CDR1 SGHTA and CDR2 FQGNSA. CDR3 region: CASSLEGLINQPQHF. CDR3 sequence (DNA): TGTGCCAGCAGCTTAGAAGGACTAATAAATCAGCCCCAGCATTTT.

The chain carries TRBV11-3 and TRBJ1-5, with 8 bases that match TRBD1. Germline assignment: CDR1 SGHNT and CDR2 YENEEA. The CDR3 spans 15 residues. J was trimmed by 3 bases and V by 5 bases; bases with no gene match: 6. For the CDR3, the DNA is TGTGCCAGCAGCCCGGGACAGGCTTTCAATCAGCCCCAGCATTTT. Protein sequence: CASSPGQAFNQPQHF.

The CDR3 nucleotides read TGTGCCAGCAGTTTAGGGGCGGTTCCTCTCAATCAGCCCCAGCATTTT. Amino acids: CASSLGAVPLNQPQHF. The chain couples TRBV28 to TRBJ1-5, with a tentative D call TRBD1 (5 bases). Per the germline V gene, CDR1 is MDHEN and CDR2 is SYDVKM. Between the trimmed V and J ends, which lost 2 bases and 3 bases, there was a span of 14 bases. This CDR3 region has 16 residues.

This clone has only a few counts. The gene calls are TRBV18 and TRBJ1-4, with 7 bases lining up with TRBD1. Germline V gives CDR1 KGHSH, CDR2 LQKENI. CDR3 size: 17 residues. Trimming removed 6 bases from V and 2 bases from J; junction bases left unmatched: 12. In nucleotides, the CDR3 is TGTGCCAGCTCCCCTGGAAGGGGGCCTAACACTAATGAAAAACTGTTTTTT. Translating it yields CASSPGRGPNTNEKLFF.

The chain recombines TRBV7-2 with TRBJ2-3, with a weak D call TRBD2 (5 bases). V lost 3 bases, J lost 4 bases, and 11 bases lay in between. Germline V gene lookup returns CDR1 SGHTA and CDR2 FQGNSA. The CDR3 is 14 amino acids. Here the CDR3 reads CASSLWLAADTQYF. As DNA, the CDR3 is TGTGCCAGCAGCTTGTGGCTAGCTGCAGATACGCAGTATTTT. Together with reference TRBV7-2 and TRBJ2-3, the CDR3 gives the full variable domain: GAGVSQSPSNKVTEKGKDVELRCDPISGHTALYWYRQSLGQGLEFLIYFQGNSAPDKSGLPSDRFSAERTGGSVSTLTIQRTQQEDSAVYLCASSLWLAADTQYFGPGTRLTVL.

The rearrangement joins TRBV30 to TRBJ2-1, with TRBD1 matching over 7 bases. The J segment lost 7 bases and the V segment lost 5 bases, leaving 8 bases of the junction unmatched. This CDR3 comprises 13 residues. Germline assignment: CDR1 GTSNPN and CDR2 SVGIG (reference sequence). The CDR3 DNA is TGTGCCTGGGAGAGAATACAGGGGAATGAGCAGTTCTTC. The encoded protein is CAWERIQGNEQFF.

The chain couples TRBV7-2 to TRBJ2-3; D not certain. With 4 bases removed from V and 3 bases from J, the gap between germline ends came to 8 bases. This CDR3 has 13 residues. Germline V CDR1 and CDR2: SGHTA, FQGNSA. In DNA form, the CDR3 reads TGTGCCAGCAGCTCGCGGATGACAGATACGCAGTATTTT. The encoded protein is CASSSRMTDTQYF.